This record concerns one TCR beta chain sequence. These data are taken from a study of blood T cell repertoires in COVID-19. Study in general: Sites across the United States, Italy and Spain contributed samples from acute and convalescent COVID-19. Sources were T cells, B-cell-depleted T cells, or PBMCs; the material itself was cDNA or gDNA.

The CDR3 totals 15 residues. V shed 1 base and J shed 4 bases, with 10 bases lying between them. The germline V gene has CDR1 KGHSH and CDR2 LQKENI. Authors' data handling: For nucleated cells, counts were estimated from reference gene primer amplification. Profiling relied on immunoSEQ multiplex PCR, and the TCRdb table lists in-frame clones only, not all of them. For V, J and clone size, that table is used; D and trimming come from the DNA. Of under 130,000 clones in the sample, around 88% were seen once. V gene TRBV18 combines with J gene TRBJ1-4, with D perhaps matching TRBD1 (6 bases). This TCR came from a human donor in a cohort sampled during active COVID-19. Sequences were obtained from peripheral blood. CDR3 sequence (DNA): TGTGCCAGCTCACCACGGACAGCTGATAATGAAAAACTGTTTTTT. The encoded protein is CASSPRTADNEKLFF. Based on the CDR3 plus reference TRBV18 and TRBJ1-4, the full variable domain is NAGVMQNPRHLVRRRGQEARLRCSPMKGHSHVYWYRQLPEEGLKFMVYLQKENIIDESGMPKERFSAEFPKEGPSILRIQQVVRGDSAAYFCASSPRTADNEKLFFGSGTQLSVL.